Presented here are 22 T cell receptor beta chains from one specimen sequenced in a study of cytomegalovirus exposure and HLA in healthy donors. PCR was performed using 60 Vbeta and 13 Jbeta primers. Libraries were prepared by immunoSEQ multiplex PCR; TCRdb keeps only in-frame clonotypes and omits some of them. The repertoire holds about 150,000 clones, with over 75% as singletons. The material sequenced was PBMCs. Receptor source: a woman aged 45-65 years in good health and CMV-seropositive.

The rearrangement links TRBV29-1 to TRBJ1-1, with 8 positions matching TRBD1. After removal of 3 bases from V and 1 base from J, the junction contained 4 bases not matched to a gene. This CDR3 is built from 14 residues. Per the germline V gene, CDR1 is SQVTM and CDR2 is ANQGSEA. This CDR3 is CSVEAGGGNTEAFF. The CDR3 DNA is TGCAGCGTTGAGGCAGGGGGCGGGAACACTGAAGCTTTCTTT.

The chain's CDR3 is CASNPTRLPGGEQFF. CDR3 nucleotide sequence: TGTGCCAGCAACCCTACCAGGCTCCCGGGCGGGGAGCAGTTCTTC. The J gene is TRBJ2-1, the V gene TRBV9; D might be TRBD2 (5 bases). V gave up 6 bases and J gave up 10 bases, with 23 bases separating them. Germline lookup yields CDR1 SGDLS and CDR2 YYNGEE. The CDR3 loop spans 15 amino acids.

The sample holds a few counts of this clone. The rearrangement links TRBV7-6 to TRBJ1-5, with 9 bases that match TRBD1. The V gene's germline CDR1 is SGHVS and CDR2 FNYEAQ. J was trimmed by 4 bases and V by 6 bases; bases with no gene match: 1. The CDR3 loop spans 13 amino acids. For the CDR3, the DNA is TGTGCCAGCAGACAGGGGGCGAATCAGCCCCAGCATTTT. This gives the protein CASRQGANQPQHF.

The chain joins TRBV11-2 to TRBJ2-1; TRBD2 agrees at 7 bases. The germline CDR1 and CDR2 sequences are SGHAT and FQNNGV. This CDR3 has 18 amino acids. Germline trimming cut 1 base from V and 6 bases from J; bases unmatched to any gene: 15. Here the CDR3 reads CASSLARLYRRESNEQFF. CDR3 nucleotides: TGTGCCAGCAGCTTAGCTCGCTTGTATAGGCGGGAGTCCAATGAGCAGTTCTTC. The full variable domain, with the rest looked up from reference TRBV11-2 and TRBJ2-1, is EAGVAQSPRYKIIEKRQSVAFWCNPISGHATLYWYQQILGQGPKLLIQFQNNGVVDDSQLPKDRFSAERLKGVDSTLKIQPAKLEDSAVYLCASSLARLYRRESNEQFFGPGTRLTVL.

The chain is built from TRBV6-1 and TRBJ2-2, with D possibly matching TRBD1 (6 bases). V was cut by 4 bases and J by 2 bases, with 11 bases left in between. There are 15 residues in the CDR3. Germline V CDR1 and CDR2: MNHNS, SASEGT. The CDR3 DNA sequence: TGTGCCAGCAGTGTACAGGGACGAAACACCGGGGAGCTGTTTTTT. This gives the protein CASSVQGRNTGELFF.

The chain has TRBV29-1 and TRBJ1-1, with 8 bases identical to TRBD1. Germline-derived CDR1 and CDR2 are SQVTM and ANQGSEA. There are 14 residues in the CDR3. Germline trimming cut 5 bases from V and 1 base from J; bases unmatched to any gene: 6. DNA for the CDR3: TGCAGCGTTATTTCCGGGACAGGGAACACTGAAGCTTTCTTT. Translation gives CSVISGTGNTEAFF.

The chain links TRBV27 to TRBJ1-6; 7 bases are shared with TRBD1. CDR1 MNHEY and CDR2 SMNVEV come from the germline V gene (reference sequence). CDR3 length: 17 residues. V lost 2 bases to trimming and J lost 3 bases; unmatched junction nucleotides: 7. For the CDR3, the DNA is TGTGCCAGCAGTTTAAGGGGACAGACTTACTATAATTCACCCCTCCACTTT. Encoded protein: CASSLRGQTYYNSPLHF.

This clone was seen more than once but under ten times. The rearrangement links TRBV5-1 to TRBJ1-2; 10 bases map to TRBD1. Per the germline V gene, CDR1 is SGHRS and CDR2 is YFSETQ. The ends lost 2 bases at V and 4 bases at J; junction bases unmatched: 2. There are 14 residues in the CDR3. CDR3 sequence reads: CASSFRDRGYGYTF. The CDR3 bases are TGCGCCAGCAGCTTCCGGGACAGGGGCTATGGCTACACCTTC.

The chain has TRBV28 and TRBJ1-1, with D possibly TRBD1 on 5 matching bases. Between the trimmed V and J ends, which lost 5 bases and 0 bases, there was a span of 10 bases. The CDR3 has 14 residues. Germline V gene lookup returns CDR1 MDHEN and CDR2 SYDVKM. Here the CDR3 reads CASSHRSMNTEAFF. DNA of the CDR3: TGTGCCAGCAGTCACAGGTCCATGAACACTGAAGCTTTCTTT.

The V gene is TRBV19, the J gene TRBJ2-2; D possibly corresponds to TRBD2 (7 bases). CDR3 length: 14 residues. The germline CDR1 and CDR2 sequences are LNHDA and SQIVND (reference sequence). V lost 6 bases and J lost 1, with 9 bases in between. The CDR3 DNA sequence: TGTGCCAGTAGGGGAGGGGGGAACACCGGGGAGCTGTTTTTT. This translates into CASRGGGNTGELFF. The full variable domain, with the rest looked up from reference TRBV19 and TRBJ2-2, is DGGITQSPKYLFRKEGQNVTLSCEQNLNHDAMYWYRQDPGQGLRLIYYSQIVNDFQKGDIAEGYSVSREKKESFPLTVTSAQKNPTAFYLCASRGGGNTGELFFGEGSRLTVL.

V is TRBV12-1 and J is TRBJ1-1; whether TRBD1, the table's D call, matches the DNA was not checked. TRBV12-1 is noted as a pseudogene. The CDR3 runs to 13 residues. In DNA form, the CDR3 reads TGTGCCAGCAGCCTGGGACAGGCGGGGGAAGCTTTCTTT. Translating gives CASSLGQAGEAFF.

The chain employs TRBV28 and TRBJ2-2; D is perhaps TRBD1 (6 bases). V dropped 7 bases and J dropped 6 bases, with 9 bases sitting between them. Germline values: CDR1 MDHEN, CDR2 SYDVKM. CDR3 length equals 12 residues. CDR3 loop: CASNRGSGELFF. CDR3 in DNA: TGTGCCAGCAATAGGGGGTCCGGGGAGCTGTTTTTT.

The V and J genes are TRBV10-2 and TRBJ2-1; 9 bases map to TRBD1. The CDR3 has 15 amino acids. The J segment lost 4 bases and the V segment lost 6 bases, leaving 7 bases of the junction unmatched. Germline V gives CDR1 WSHSY, CDR2 SAAADI. The CDR3 nucleotides are TGCGCCAGCAGAGGAGACAGGGGGAGGTACAATGAGCAGTTCTTC. Translation gives CASRGDRGRYNEQFF.

This clone was observed a single time. The gene calls are TRBV6-4 and TRBJ2-2, with 13 positions matching TRBD2. CDR3 length equals 15 residues. J was trimmed by 7 bases and V by 6 bases; bases with no gene match: 5. CDR1 MRHNA and CDR2 SNTAGT come from the germline V gene. The CDR3 coding sequence is TGTGCCAGCAGACGGACTAGCGGGGGATACGGGGAGCTGTTTTTT. Protein sequence: CASRRTSGGYGELFF.

J is TRBJ2-3 and V is TRBV4-3; 7 bases fit TRBD1. Losses at the gene ends were 4 bases for V and 4 bases for J; bases not matched to a gene: 8. CDR3 length equals 15 residues. In germline, CDR1 is LGHNA, CDR2 YSLEER. The CDR3 is CASSLIRGSADTQYF. CDR3 coding DNA: TGCGCCAGCAGCCTAATCAGGGGGTCTGCAGATACGCAGTATTTT.

V usage is TRBV14 and J usage is TRBJ2-7; possible D gene TRBD2, 5 bases. The CDR3 contains 15 residues. Germline CDR1 is SGHDN and CDR2 is FVKESK. With 5 bases removed from V and 6 bases from J, the gap between germline ends came to 20 bases. The CDR3: CASSSRGLAGSEQYF. The CDR3 bases are TGTGCCAGCAGCTCACGCGGCCTTGCGGGTTCCGAGCAGTACTTC.

This clone was observed a handful of times. The sample holds other DNA sequences that translate to the same CDR3. V is TRBV13 and J is TRBJ1-6; 8 positions agree with TRBD1. The CDR3 spans 15 residues. Germline V CDR1 and CDR2: PRHDT, FYEKMQ (reference sequence). J lost 11 bases, V lost 5 bases, and 11 bases had no gene match. The CDR3, as DNA: TGTGCCAGCAGCCCCCGACAGGGGAGTTTAGCACCCCTCCACTTT. Translating gives CASSPRQGSLAPLHF.

The rearrangement joins TRBV28 to TRBJ1-2, with 7 bases that match TRBD1. This CDR3 spans 15 amino acids. Trimming at V came to 3 bases and at J to 4 bases, leaving 8 bases not matched to a gene. The germline V gene encodes CDR1 MDHEN and CDR2 SYDVKM. CDR3 coding DNA: TGTGCCAGCAGTTTTTTCCCGGGACAGTCCTATGGCTACACCTTC. Amino acid sequence: CASSFFPGQSYGYTF.

The rearrangement links TRBV6-4 to TRBJ2-1; D is possibly TRBD1 (6 bases). Trimming shortened V by 4 bases and J by 9 bases, and 16 bases separated the two germline ends. The germline CDR1 and CDR2 sequences are MRHNA and SNTAGT. This CDR3 comprises 14 residues. In DNA form, the CDR3 reads TGTGCCAGCAGTGTCAGGGGTCTCATGGGTGAGCAGTTCTTC. Translation gives CASSVRGLMGEQFF.

The rearrangement joins TRBV7-2 to TRBJ2-1; the D is unclear. Trimming stripped 3 bases from V and 8 bases from J, with 8 bases between. CDR1 is SGHTA, CDR2 FQGNSA, per germline. The CDR3 is made up of 12 amino acids. The CDR3 spells CASSFAFDEQFF. CDR3 bases: TGTGCCAGCAGCTTCGCGTTCGATGAGCAGTTCTTC.

The chain has TRBV7-8 and TRBJ1-2, with D maybe TRBD1 (5 bases). CDR3 length equals 16 residues. Trimming pared 1 base from V and 4 bases from J, leaving 16 bases between. CDR1 is SGHVS, CDR2 FQNEAQ, per germline. CDR3 loop: CASSLGGVTGTYGYTF. As DNA, the CDR3 is TGTGCCAGCAGCTTAGGGGGGGTCACGGGGACCTATGGCTACACCTTC.

The chain combines TRBV7-8 with TRBJ1-1; D may be TRBD1 (5 bases). The CDR3 runs 13 residues. Germline V gene data show CDR1 as SGHVS and CDR2 as FQNEAQ. V was cut by 10 bases and J by 2 bases, with 14 bases left in between. The CDR3 coding sequence is TGTGCCACCAGAACGGGGGTCAACACTGAAGCTTTCTTT. Protein: CATRTGVNTEAFF.